The rows below give T cell receptor beta chains drawn from one sample of a study of blood T cell repertoires in COVID-19. The protocol was immunoSEQ multiplex PCR, while the TCRdb copy is restricted to in-frame clones and leaves out a portion. The sample has 250,000 to 350,000 clones, about nine tenths seen once. Sample: peripheral blood. The receptors were gathered from a middle-aged woman who had recovered from COVID-19. CDR3s include the opening cysteine and the closing phenylalanine or tryptophan. Each record gives: J gene, V gene, clone size, D gene, CDR3 DNA, CDR3 protein. D genes are given only for firm matches. Part of the rows lack a size; the others show once, few, many or a class for expanded clones.

>TRBJ1-2|TRBV10-3|NA|TRBD1
TGTGCCATCAGTCCTATTCCGGGACAGGGGGAAGTCTATGGCTACACCTTC
CAISPIPGQGEVYGYTF
>TRBJ2-7|TRBV12-2|once|NA
TGTGCAAGTCGTCCAGACAGGGTCTACGAGCAGTACTTC
CASRPDRVYEQYF
>TRBJ2-3|TRBV10-3|NA|NA
TGTGCCATCAGTGAATATACAGCTAGCACAGATACGCAGTATTTT
CAISEYTASTDTQYF
>TRBJ2-7|TRBV3-1/TRBV3-2|NA|TRBD1
TGTGCCAGCAGCCAAATGACCGGGACAGGGGGCCACGAGCAGTACTTC
CASSQMTGTGGHEQYF
>TRBJ2-1|TRBV27|NA|NA
TGTGCCAGCAGCCCTAGACTAGTACGGAGCTCCTACAATGAGCAGTTCTTC
CASSPRLVRSSYNEQFF
>TRBJ1-2|TRBV30|NA|NA
TGTGCCTGGAGTGTAGGGGGGGCCGGTGGCTACACCTTC
CAWSVGGAGGYTF
>TRBJ2-3|TRBV7-2|NA|NA
TGTGCCAGCAGCTTAGGGCTAGCCCCAGATACGCAGTATTTT
CASSLGLAPDTQYF
>TRBJ2-7|TRBV29-1|NA|NA
TGCAGCGTGCTTCAAGAGCTCGCCTCCGAGCAGTACTTC
CSVLQELASEQYF
>TRBJ2-7|TRBV7-6|NA|TRBD1
TGTGCCAGCAGCTTAGGGACAGGTCATTCCTACGAGCAGTACTTC
CASSLGTGHSYEQYF
>TRBJ1-2|TRBV3-1/TRBV3-2|NA|NA
TGTGCCAGCAGCCAAGGCTCCAGCACAGGCACCTTC
CASSQGSSTGTF
>TRBJ2-2|TRBV13|once|NA
TGTGCCAGCAGCATATCCACCGGGGAGCTGTTTTTT
CASSISTGELFF
>TRBJ2-5|TRBV29-1|once|NA
TGCAGCGTCCCAGGGGCGTCATCAGGGGTAGAGACCCAGTACTTC
CSVPGASSGVETQYF
>TRBJ2-2|TRBV10-3|NA|NA
TGTGCCATCAGTGACGCGACCCGGGACACCCACACCGGGGAGCTGTTTTTT
CAISDATRDTHTGELFF
>TRBJ2-1|TRBV9|NA|TRBD1
TGTGCCAGCAGCACAGGGGGGAACTCCTACAATGAGCAGTTCTTC
CASSTGGNSYNEQFF
>TRBJ2-1|TRBV5-5|NA|TRBD2
TGTGCCAGCAGCTTTGGACTAGCGGGAGGTCTGGGTGAGCAGTTCTTC
CASSFGLAGGLGEQFF
>TRBJ1-5|TRBV2|NA|TRBD1
TGTGCCAGCAGGGGGGTGGACAGGGGGGACAATCAGCCCCAGCATTTT
CASRGVDRGDNQPQHF
>TRBJ2-7|TRBV11-1|NA|TRBD1
TGTGCCAGCAGCGTGAGTCGGACAGGGAGGGAGCAGTACTTC
CASSVSRTGREQYF
>TRBJ2-1|TRBV27|NA|NA
TGTGCCAGCAGTTCCCCCACAGGCCAGTGGCCCTACAATGAGCAGTTCTTC
CASSSPTGQWPYNEQFF
>TRBJ2-3|TRBV9|NA|NA
TGTGCCAGCAGCGCCCCCAGACTTCACTCTAGCACAGATACGCAGTATTTT
CASSAPRLHSSTDTQYF
>TRBJ2-7|TRBV27|NA|TRBD1
TGTGCCAGCAGTGTCCGGGACAGGGGCTACGAGCAGTACTTC
CASSVRDRGYEQYF
>TRBJ2-1|TRBV29-1|NA|TRBD2
TGCAGCTTGACAAATATAGCGGGAGGGGCAAGTGAGCAGTTCTTC
CSLTNIAGGASEQFF
>TRBJ2-3|TRBV7-2|NA|TRBD2
TGTGCCAGCAGCTTAACCCGACTAGCGGGAGGGCCTCGGACGCAGTATTTT
CASSLTRLAGGPRTQYF
>TRBJ1-4|TRBV5-6|NA|NA
TGTGCCAGCAGTCCCCTCGTCGGGGGGCTGGGAGAAAAACTGTTTTTT
CASSPLVGGLGEKLFF
>TRBJ1-2|TRBV27|NA|TRBD1
TGTGCCAGCAGCCTTACCTCGGGACAGGGGGACTATGGCTACACCTTC
CASSLTSGQGDYGYTF
>TRBJ2-3|TRBV7-9|NA|TRBD2
TGTGCCAGCAGCTTAGCGAGACTAGCGGTCGACACAGATACGCAGTATTTT
CASSLARLAVDTDTQYF
>TRBJ2-7|TRBV28|NA|TRBD2
TGTGCCAGCGGACGGACTAGCGGTAGCTACGAGCAGTACTTC
CASGRTSGSYEQYF
>TRBJ2-7|TRBV2|NA|TRBD1
TGTGCCAGCAGCCTAAGTGGACAGGGGGCCAACGAGCAGTACTTC
CASSLSGQGANEQYF
>TRBJ2-2|TRBV24-1|few|NA
TGTGCCACCAGTCCCAGTCCCGGGGAGCTGTTTTTT
CATSPSPGELFF
>TRBJ2-7|TRBV6-6|NA|TRBD1
TGTGCCAGCGCGATGGGACAGGGTTTCCACGAGCAGTACTTC
CASAMGQGFHEQYF
>TRBJ2-1|TRBV2|NA|TRBD2
TGTGCCAGCAGTGAGGGGACTATTTACAATGAGCAGTTCTTC
CASSEGTIYNEQFF
>TRBJ2-7|TRBV4-1|NA|NA
TGCGCCAGCAGCCAAGAGGGGGGGCGATACGAGCAGTACTTC
CASSQEGGRYEQYF
>TRBJ2-7|TRBV6-2/TRBV6-3|NA|NA
TGTGCCAGCAGCATGACAGAGACCTACGAGCAGTACTTC
CASSMTETYEQYF
>TRBJ2-1|TRBV3-1/TRBV3-2|NA|NA
TGTGCCAGCAGCCAAGATCTTGATGAGCAGTTCTTC
CASSQDLDEQFF
>TRBJ2-2|TRBV24-1|once|TRBD1
TGTGCCACCAGTGACCCTGGGACAGGAAGGGGGGAGCTGTTTTTT
CATSDPGTGRGELFF
>TRBJ2-3|TRBV11-3|NA|NA
TGTGCCAGCAGCTTAGTACAGCCTAGCACAGATACGCAGTATTTT
CASSLVQPSTDTQYF
>TRBJ2-2|TRBV5-6|few|NA
TGTGCCAGCACCCCAACCGAGCGTGCCGGGGAGCTGTTTTTT
CASTPTERAGELFF
>TRBJ1-4|TRBV4-1|few|NA
TGCGCCAGCAGCACCCCAGGGACAACTAATGAAAAACTGTTTTTT
CASSTPGTTNEKLFF
>TRBJ2-7|TRBV29-1|once|TRBD2
TGCAGCGTTGAAGTACTAGCGGGCGACTACGAGCAGTACTTC
CSVEVLAGDYEQYF
>TRBJ2-5|TRBV5-1|NA|TRBD2
TGCGCCAGCAGCTTGGCTCCTCTGACTAGCGGGGGCCAAGAGACCCAGTACTTC
CASSLAPLTSGGQETQYF
>TRBJ2-2|TRBV2|NA|TRBD2
TGTGCCAGCAGGGGTACGGGCGGGAGTGGAACCGGGGAGCTGTTTTTT
CASRGTGGSGTGELFF
>TRBJ1-3|TRBV6-5|NA|NA
TGTGCCAGCAGTTACACGGCGGACTCTGGAAACACCATATATTTT
CASSYTADSGNTIYF
>TRBJ1-2|TRBV5-8|once|TRBD1
TGTGCCAGCAGCCATGACAGGGGGCTTGGCTACACCTTC
CASSHDRGLGYTF
>TRBJ1-3|TRBV28|NA|NA
TGTGCCAGCAGTTGGCACAGGGCTGGAAACACCATATATTTT
CASSWHRAGNTIYF
>TRBJ1-2|TRBV5-4|NA|NA
TGTGCCAGCAGCTTGGTAGGGCAGGGTCTGAACAACTATGGCTACACCTTC
CASSLVGQGLNNYGYTF
>TRBJ1-5|TRBV3-1/TRBV3-2|NA|NA
TGTGCCAGCAGCCAAGGGTCAGGGTGGCAGCCCCAGCATTTT
CASSQGSGWQPQHF
>TRBJ2-7|TRBV19|NA|TRBD2
TGTGCCAGTAGGCAAACTAGCGGGCCCACCTACGAGCAGTACTTC
CASRQTSGPTYEQYF
>TRBJ2-3|TRBV7-3|NA|TRBD2
TGTGCCAGCAGCTTAACCGCGGGAGGGGCAGATACGCAGTATTTT
CASSLTAGGADTQYF
>TRBJ2-1|TRBV5-5|NA|TRBD1
TGTGCCAGCAGCCACGGGACAGGGGATTACAATGAGCAGTTCTTC
CASSHGTGDYNEQFF
>TRBJ2-5|TRBV6-5|NA|TRBD1
TGTGCCAGCCAACCTCAGGGGGCCCAAGAGACCCAGTACTTC
CASQPQGAQETQYF
>TRBJ1-6|TRBV2|many|NA
TGTGCCAGCAGTGAAGGCTGGGGCAGGTTTAATTCACCCCTCCACTTT
CASSEGWGRFNSPLHF
>TRBJ2-1|TRBV19|NA|TRBD2
TGTGCCAGTAGTATAGTTGGCGGGAGCTCCAACAATGAGCAGTTCTTC
CASSIVGGSSNNEQFF
>TRBJ2-5|TRBV4-2|NA|TRBD1
TGTGCCAGCAGCCAAGATCAGCTATGGACAGGAGAGACCCAGTACTTC
CASSQDQLWTGETQYF
>TRBJ1-4|TRBV4-1|NA|NA
TGCGCCAGCAGCCAACTCGAGCAGGGTAATGAAAAACTGTTTTTT
CASSQLEQGNEKLFF
>TRBJ2-1|TRBV4-1|NA|NA
TGCGCCAGCAGGCCCGTGGGCGCGGGTTCCTACAATGAGCAGTTCTTC
CASRPVGAGSYNEQFF
>TRBJ2-3|TRBV7-8|NA|TRBD2
TGTGCCAGCAGCTCCAGGACTAGCGGGGGCCAACAGGATAAGTATTTT
CASSSRTSGGQQDKYF